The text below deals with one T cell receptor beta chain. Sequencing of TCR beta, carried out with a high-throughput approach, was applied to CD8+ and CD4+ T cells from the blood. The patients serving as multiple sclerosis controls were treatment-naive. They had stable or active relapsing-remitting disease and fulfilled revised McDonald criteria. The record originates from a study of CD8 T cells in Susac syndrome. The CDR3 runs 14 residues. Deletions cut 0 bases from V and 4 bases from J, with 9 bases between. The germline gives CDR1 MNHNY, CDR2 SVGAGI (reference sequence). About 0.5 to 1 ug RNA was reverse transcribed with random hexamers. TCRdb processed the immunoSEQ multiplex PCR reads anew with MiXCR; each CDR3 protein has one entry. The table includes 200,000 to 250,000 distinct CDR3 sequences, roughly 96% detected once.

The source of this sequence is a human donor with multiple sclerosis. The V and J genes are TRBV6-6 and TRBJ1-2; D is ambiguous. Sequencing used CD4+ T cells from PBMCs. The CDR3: CASSYSKLVYGYTF. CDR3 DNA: TGTGCCAGCAGTTACTCCAAGCTGGTCTATGGCTACACCTTC.